One and the same sample provided the 28 T cell receptor beta chains below, sequenced in a study of regulatory and conventional T cells in RAG deficiency. Genomic DNA came from blood conventional CD4+ T cells gated CD25-low CD127-high. Assay: immunoSEQ multiplex PCR; the TCRdb copy retains only in-frame clones and omits some. The sample includes under 45,000 clones, about 70% seen only once; the top ten take around 3.4%. This sample also appeared in a second study, on regulatory T cells. That source adds: Primers: 52 TRBV forward and 13 TRBJ reverse.

The specimen was CD4+ effector T cells sorted from blood. These receptors were obtained from a human donor in good health.

The table lists this clone with a count of one. The chain couples TRBV9 to TRBJ2-7, with no clear D. Looked up from germline, CDR1 is SGDLS and CDR2 is YYNGEE. The CDR3 runs to 16 residues. V was trimmed by 0 bases and J by 0 bases, leaving 13 bases between them. The CDR3 sequence is CASSVGAGQNSYEQYF. The DNA of the CDR3 is TGTGCCAGCAGCGTAGGGGCCGGCCAAAACTCCTACGAGCAGTACTTC. Drawing the rest from reference TRBV9 and TRBJ2-7, the complete variable domain is DSGVTQTPKHLITATGQRVTLRCSPRSGDLSVYWYQQSLDQGLQFLIQYYNGEERAKGNILERFSAQQFPDLHSELNLSSLELGDSALYFCASSVGAGQNSYEQYFGPGTRLTVT.

V is TRBV5-6 and J is TRBJ1-6, with D possibly TRBD1 on 6 matching bases. Trimming stripped 4 bases from V and 6 bases from J, with 14 bases between. Germline V gives CDR1 SGHDT, CDR2 YYEEEE. The CDR3 sequence is 15 residues long. The CDR3 coding sequence is TGTGCCAGCAGCGCCCGACAGGCCGGTAATTCACCCCTCCACTTT. Its translation is CASSARQAGNSPLHF.

This clone appeared a single time. The gene calls are TRBV4-2 and TRBJ2-1; D might be TRBD2 (5 bases). V gave up 3 bases and J gave up 11 bases, with 23 bases separating them. This CDR3 is 16 amino acids long. Germline lookup yields CDR1 LGHNA and CDR2 YNFKEQ. CDR3 region: CASSQGSTGGSMKQFF. DNA for the CDR3: TGTGCCAGCAGCCAGGGATCGACTGGCGGGTCAATGAAGCAGTTCTTC.

In nucleotides, the CDR3 is TGTGCCAGCAGCCAAGGGCTAGCGGGGACCCAAGAGACCCAGTACTTC. Translating it yields CASSQGLAGTQETQYF. V and J are TRBV7-2 and TRBJ2-5; TRBD2 matches 9 bases. Trimming removed 5 bases from V and 1 base from J; junction bases left unmatched: 8. The length of the CDR3 is 16 residues. The germline V gene encodes CDR1 SGHTA and CDR2 FQGNSA.

V is TRBV28 and J is TRBJ1-1, with a weak D call TRBD1 (6 bases). Germline V gene lookup returns CDR1 MDHEN and CDR2 SYDVKM. The V end was cut by 5 bases, the J end by 7 bases, with 11 bases between. The CDR3 totals 12 residues. Here the CDR3 DNA reads TGTGCCAGCAGTGGAGGGGGATTTGAAGCTTTCTTT. Its protein is CASSGGGFEAFF.

The table lists this clone with a few counts. The gene calls are TRBV25-1 and TRBJ1-2; no reliable D call. V shed 2 bases and J shed 4 bases, with 5 bases lying between them. The CDR3 totals 12 residues. The V gene's germline CDR1 is MGHDK and CDR2 SYGVNS. CDR3: CASSEGTYGYTF. The CDR3 DNA sequence: TGTGCCAGCAGTGAAGGCACCTATGGCTACACCTTC.

The chain joins TRBV7-3 to TRBJ2-6; a possible D gene is TRBD2 (6 bases). The germline CDR1 and CDR2 sequences are SGHTA and FQGTGA. Trimming shortened V by 5 bases and J by 0 bases, and 11 bases separated the two germline ends. CDR3 length: 16 amino acids. CDR3 amino acids: CASSPRRGSGANVLTF. CDR3 nucleotides: TGTGCCAGCAGCCCCCGGCGGGGCTCTGGGGCCAACGTCCTGACTTTC.

The V gene is TRBV7-2, the J gene TRBJ1-4; D not certain. Germline CDR1 and CDR2: SGHTA and FQGNSA. CDR3 length: 13 amino acids. Trimming stripped 2 bases from V and 5 bases from J, with 6 bases between. CDR3 sequence (DNA): TGTGCCAGCAGCTTAAGGCCGAATGAAAAACTGTTTTTT. It encodes CASSLRPNEKLFF. Full variable domain (rest looked up from reference TRBV7-2 and TRBJ1-4): GAGVSQSPSNKVTEKGKDVELRCDPISGHTALYWYRQSLGQGLEFLIYFQGNSAPDKSGLPSDRFSAERTGGSVSTLTIQRTQQEDSAVYLCASSLRPNEKLFFGSGTQLSVL.

The chain recombines TRBV6-1 with TRBJ1-5; D unclear. The CDR3 has 13 amino acids. Germline V gives CDR1 MNHNS, CDR2 SASEGT. V gave up 9 bases and J gave up 5 bases, with 14 bases separating them. The CDR3 region is CASGIYEDQPQHF. Here the CDR3 DNA reads TGTGCCAGTGGGATATATGAGGATCAGCCCCAGCATTTT.

The chain has TRBV11-2 and TRBJ2-3, with 12 positions matching TRBD2. The CDR3 contains 15 residues. Germline V gene lookup returns CDR1 SGHAT and CDR2 FQNNGV. V was clipped by 0 bases and J by 13 bases; unmatched bases: 8. As DNA, the CDR3 is TGTGCCAGCAGCTTAGATAGCCTAGCGGGGGGGCCGAAGTATTTT. Encoded protein: CASSLDSLAGGPKYF.

This clone was found once. The rearrangement links TRBV28 to TRBJ2-5, with D unresolved. Germline V gene data show CDR1 as MDHEN and CDR2 as SYDVKM. This CDR3 has 15 amino acids. Trimming took off 3 bases at V and 4 bases at J, with 15 bases between the two ends. The CDR3 coding sequence is TGTGCCAGCAGTTTTAGTCCGAAGGGCCCAGAGACCCAGTACTTC. It yields the protein CASSFSPKGPETQYF.

The chain carries TRBV9 and TRBJ2-7, with a possible D match to TRBD2 (6 bases). The CDR3 is 16 amino acids. Germline assignment: CDR1 SGDLS and CDR2 YYNGEE. Trimming stripped 0 bases from V and 4 bases from J, with 17 bases between. In nucleotides, the CDR3 is TGTGCCAGCAGCGTAGCTGGAGGGGTCCTTTTGTACGAGCAGTACTTC. Amino acid sequence: CASSVAGGVLLYEQYF.

V is TRBV6-5 and J is TRBJ1-1, with TRBD1 identical over 7 bases. J lost 7 bases, V lost 6 bases, and 8 bases had no gene match. The CDR3 length is 13 residues. CDR1 and CDR2 from the germline V gene are MNHEY and SVGAGI. DNA for the CDR3: TGTGCCAGCAGCCAGCGACAGGGCCGTGAAGCTTTCTTT. It encodes CASSQRQGREAFF.

This sequence joins TRBV30 and TRBJ1-2; no definite D call. V lost 0 bases to trimming and J lost 8 bases, with 7 bases between them. Germline V gene lookup returns CDR1 GTSNPN and CDR2 SVGIG (reference sequence). The CDR3 is 11 residues long. The chain's CDR3 is CAWSVRRGYTF. In DNA form, the CDR3 reads TGTGCCTGGAGTGTACGGAGAGGCTACACCTTC.

This clone turned up a few times. This chain uses TRBV4-1 with TRBJ1-2, with TRBD1 as a possible D gene (5 bases). CDR1 and CDR2 (germline): MGHRA, YSYEKL. This CDR3 has 13 amino acids. The germline V and J ends were trimmed by 4 bases and 8 bases, with 14 bases remaining between them. The CDR3 sequence is CASSPTPWGGYTF. The CDR3 nucleotides are TGCGCCAGCAGCCCGACCCCATGGGGCGGCTACACCTTC.

CDR3 amino acids: CAITGLAGGLSSYNEQFF. CDR3 bases: TGTGCCATCACCGGACTAGCGGGGGGTTTAAGCTCCTACAATGAGCAGTTCTTC. This chain joins TRBV10-3 and TRBJ2-1; 14 bases are a match to TRBD2. The germline gives CDR1 ENHRY, CDR2 SYGVKD. The CDR3 has 18 residues. Trimming took 7 bases from V and 0 from J; bases not matched to a gene: 8.

The chain uses TRBV5-1 and TRBJ2-6; D remains unclear. Germline CDR1 SGHRS, CDR2 YFSETQ. The CDR3 has 16 amino acids. The V gene lost 0 bases and the J gene lost 0 bases, with 7 bases spanning the gap. The DNA for the CDR3 is TGCGCCAGCAGCTTGGCTCCCCTCTCTGGGGCCAACGTCCTGACTTTC. It yields the protein CASSLAPLSGANVLTF.

As regards this clone: One junction end disagrees with the germline gene, perhaps due to a read error. This rearrangement joins TRBV11-2 to TRBJ2-7; 13 bases map to TRBD2. CDR3 length: 13 residues. The germline V gene has CDR1 SGHAT and CDR2 FQNNGV. CDR3 protein: CASSPEAGLAGNF. The CDR3, as DNA: TGTGCCAGCAGCCCAGAGGCGGGACTAGCGGGAAACTTC.

The CDR3 loop is CASGLSGTGVGGYTF. In DNA, the CDR3 is TGTGCCAGCGGTCTTTCCGGGACAGGGGTGGGTGGCTACACCTTC. The chain uses TRBV6-5 and TRBJ1-2; 10 nucleotides line up with TRBD1. From germline, CDR1 is MNHEY and CDR2 SVGAGI. Trimming at V came to 8 bases and at J to 7 bases, leaving 13 bases not matched to a gene. The CDR3 consists of 15 residues.

V gene TRBV30 combines with J gene TRBJ2-7, with TRBD1 identical over 11 bases. The CDR3 totals 14 residues. The germline gives CDR1 GTSNPN, CDR2 SVGIG (reference sequence). The V segment lost 0 bases and the J segment 4 bases; nucleotides outside the gene matches: 2. CDR3 sequence: CAWSVGDRGYEQYF. The DNA of the CDR3 is TGTGCCTGGAGTGTAGGGGACAGGGGGTACGAGCAGTACTTC.

This chain joins TRBV9 and TRBJ2-1, with 8 bases that match TRBD2. V lost 3 bases and J lost 6; bases outside the gene matches: 11. Germline V gene sequence: CDR1 SGDLS, CDR2 YYNGEE. The CDR3 totals 16 residues. The CDR3 is CASSARTSSGGNEQFF. CDR3 DNA sequence: TGTGCCAGCAGCGCAAGGACTAGCAGCGGTGGCAATGAGCAGTTCTTC.

This clone occurred a few times. This chain joins TRBV5-1 and TRBJ1-2; 8 bases match TRBD1. This CDR3 is 13 amino acids long. The germline V gene has CDR1 SGHRS and CDR2 YFSETQ. V lost 4 bases, J lost 4 bases, and 3 bases stayed unmatched. CDR3 sequence reads: CASSPGTGYGYTF. CDR3 in DNA: TGCGCCAGCAGCCCGGGGACAGGCTATGGCTACACCTTC. The variable domain in full, completed from reference TRBV5-1 and TRBJ1-2, reads KAGVTQTPRYLIKTRGQQVTLSCSPISGHRSVSWYQQTPGQGLQFLFEYFSETQRNKGNFPGRFSGRQFSNSRSEMNVSTLELGDSALYLCASSPGTGYGYTFGSGTRLTVV.

V and J are TRBV6-1 and TRBJ1-6, with no clear D. The germline CDR1 and CDR2 sequences are MNHNS and SASEGT. Trimming removed 3 bases from V and 9 bases from J, with 15 bases in between. The CDR3 is made up of 15 amino acids. The CDR3 coding sequence is TGTGCCAGCAGTGATATACAACCTCGCCTTTCACCCCTCCACTTT. Translating it yields CASSDIQPRLSPLHF.

This clone has just a few counts. The chain recombines TRBV28 with TRBJ1-2; D not certain. Germline CDR1 and CDR2: MDHEN and SYDVKM. Trimming removed 2 bases from V and 6 bases from J, with 10 bases in between. The CDR3 loop spans 13 amino acids. The chain's CDR3 is CASSLPLNNGYTF. CDR3 DNA sequence: TGTGCCAGCAGTTTACCCCTGAACAATGGCTACACCTTC.

This chain uses TRBV2 with TRBJ1-2; no clear D gene. Germline-derived CDR1 and CDR2 are SNHLY and FYNNEI. V was shortened by 3 bases and J by 0 bases, with 8 bases between the two germline ends. This CDR3 has 14 residues. The CDR3 is CASSEATSNYGYTF. In DNA form, the CDR3 reads TGTGCCAGCAGTGAGGCTACATCTAACTATGGCTACACCTTC.

The rearrangement joins TRBV19 to TRBJ2-2; 11 positions match TRBD2. V lost 3 bases, J lost 5 bases, and 5 bases stayed unmatched. CDR1 is LNHDA, CDR2 SQIVND, per germline (reference sequence). This CDR3 region has 16 residues. The CDR3 DNA is TGTGCCAGTAGTATCCGCCTAGCGGGGGGTACCGGGGAGCTGTTTTTT. Residues: CASSIRLAGGTGELFF.

The CDR3 loop is CAWSGGRRTVWQETQYF. Here the CDR3 DNA reads TGTGCCTGGAGCGGGGGAAGAAGGACGGTGTGGCAAGAGACCCAGTACTTC. The genes are TRBV30 and TRBJ2-5; tentative D call: TRBD2 (6 bases). Germline V gene lookup returns CDR1 GTSNPN and CDR2 SVGIG (reference sequence). The germline V and J ends were trimmed by 3 bases and 2 bases, with 22 bases remaining between them. The CDR3 spans 17 residues.

The chain recombines TRBV10-1 with TRBJ2-5, with 9 bases identical to TRBD2. The CDR3 has 14 amino acids. Germline loops: CDR1 WNHNN, CDR2 SYGVQD (reference sequence). V lost 4 bases and J lost 5; bases outside the gene matches: 5. The CDR3 bases are TGCGCCAGCAGTGGAAGCGGGGGGCCGGAGACCCAGTACTTC. Translation gives CASSGSGGPETQYF.